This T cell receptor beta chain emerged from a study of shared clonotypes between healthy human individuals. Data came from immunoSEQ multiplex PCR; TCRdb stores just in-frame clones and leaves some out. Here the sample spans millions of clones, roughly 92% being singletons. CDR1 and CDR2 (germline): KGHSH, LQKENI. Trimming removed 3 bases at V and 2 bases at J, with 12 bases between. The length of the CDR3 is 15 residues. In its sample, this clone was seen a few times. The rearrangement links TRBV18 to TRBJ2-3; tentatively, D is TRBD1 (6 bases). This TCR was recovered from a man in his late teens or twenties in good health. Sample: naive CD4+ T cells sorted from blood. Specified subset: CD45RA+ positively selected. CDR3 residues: CASSPGHPDTDTQYF. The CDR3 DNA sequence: TGTGCCAGCTCACCGGGACACCCGGACACAGATACGCAGTATTTT.